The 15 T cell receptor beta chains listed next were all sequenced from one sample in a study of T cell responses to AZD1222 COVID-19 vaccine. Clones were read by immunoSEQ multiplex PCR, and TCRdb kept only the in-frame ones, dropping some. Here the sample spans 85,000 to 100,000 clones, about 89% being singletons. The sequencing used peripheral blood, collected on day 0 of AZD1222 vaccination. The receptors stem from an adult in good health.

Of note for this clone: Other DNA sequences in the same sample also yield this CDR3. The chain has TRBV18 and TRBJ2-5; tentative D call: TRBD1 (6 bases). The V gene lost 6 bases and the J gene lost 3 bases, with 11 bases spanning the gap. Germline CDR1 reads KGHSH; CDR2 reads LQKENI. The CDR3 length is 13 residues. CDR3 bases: TGTGCCAGCTCCCCCCCAGGGGAAGAGACCCAGTACTTC. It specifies CASSPPGEETQYF.

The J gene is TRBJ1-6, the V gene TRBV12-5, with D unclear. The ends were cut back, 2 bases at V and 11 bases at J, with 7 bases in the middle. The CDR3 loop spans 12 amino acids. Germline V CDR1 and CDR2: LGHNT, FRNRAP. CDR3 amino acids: CASGLPNTPLHF. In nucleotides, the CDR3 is TGTGCTAGTGGTTTGCCAAACACACCCCTCCACTTT.

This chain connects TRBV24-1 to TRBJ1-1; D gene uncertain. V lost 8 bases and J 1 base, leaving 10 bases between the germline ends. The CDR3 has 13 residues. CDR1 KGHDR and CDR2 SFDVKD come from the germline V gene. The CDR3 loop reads CATTDLWNTEAFF. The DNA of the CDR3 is TGTGCCACCACCGACTTATGGAACACTGAAGCTTTCTTT.

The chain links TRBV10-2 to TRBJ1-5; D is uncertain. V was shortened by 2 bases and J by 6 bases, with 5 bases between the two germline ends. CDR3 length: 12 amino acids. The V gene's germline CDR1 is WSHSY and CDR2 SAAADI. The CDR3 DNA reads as TGCGCCAGCAGTGAGCCCGGTCAGCCCCAGCATTTT. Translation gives CASSEPGQPQHF.

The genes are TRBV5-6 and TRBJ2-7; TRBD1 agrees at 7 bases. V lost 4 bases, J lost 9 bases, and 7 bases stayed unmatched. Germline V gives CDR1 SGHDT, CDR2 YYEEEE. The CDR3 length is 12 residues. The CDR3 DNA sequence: TGTGCCAGCAGCCCCCGAGGGGGCGGGCAGTACTTC. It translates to CASSPRGGGQYF. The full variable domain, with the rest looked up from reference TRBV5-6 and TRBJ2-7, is DAGVTQSPTHLIKTRGQQVTLRCSPKSGHDTVSWYQQALGQGPQFIFQYYEEEERQRGNFPDRFSGHQFPNYSSELNVNALLLGDSALYLCASSPRGGGQYFGPGTRLTVT.

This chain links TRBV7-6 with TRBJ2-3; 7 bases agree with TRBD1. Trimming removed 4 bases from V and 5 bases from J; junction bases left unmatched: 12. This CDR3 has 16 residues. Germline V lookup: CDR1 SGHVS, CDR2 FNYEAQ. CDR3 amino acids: CASSSPPGQREDTQYF. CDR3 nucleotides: TGTGCCAGCAGCTCCCCCCCGGGACAGAGGGAAGATACGCAGTATTTT. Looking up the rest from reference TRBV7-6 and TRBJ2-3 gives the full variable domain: GAGVSQSPRYKVTKRGQDVALRCDPISGHVSLYWYRQALGQGPEFLTYFNYEAQQDKSGLPNDRFSAERPEGSISTLTIQRTEQRDSAMYRCASSSPPGQREDTQYFGPGTRLTVL.

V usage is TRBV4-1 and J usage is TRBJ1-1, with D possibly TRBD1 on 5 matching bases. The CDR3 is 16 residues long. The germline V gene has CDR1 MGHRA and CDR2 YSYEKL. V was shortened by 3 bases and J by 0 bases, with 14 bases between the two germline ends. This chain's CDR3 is CASSHLLGGVNTEAFF. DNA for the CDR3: TGCGCCAGCAGCCACCTCTTAGGAGGGGTGAACACTGAAGCTTTCTTT.

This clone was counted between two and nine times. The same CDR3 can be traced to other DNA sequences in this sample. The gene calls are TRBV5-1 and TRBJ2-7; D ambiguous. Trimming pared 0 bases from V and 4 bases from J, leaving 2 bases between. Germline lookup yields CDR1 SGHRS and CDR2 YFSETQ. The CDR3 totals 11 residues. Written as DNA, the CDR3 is TGCGCCAGCAGCTTGGTATACGAGCAGTACTTC. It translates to CASSLVYEQYF.

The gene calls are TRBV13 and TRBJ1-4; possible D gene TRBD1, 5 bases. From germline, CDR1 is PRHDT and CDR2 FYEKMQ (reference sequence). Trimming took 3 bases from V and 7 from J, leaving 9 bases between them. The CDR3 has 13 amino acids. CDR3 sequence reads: CASSLGGVEKLFF. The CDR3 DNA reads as TGTGCCAGCAGCTTGGGGGGTGTTGAAAAACTGTTTTTT.

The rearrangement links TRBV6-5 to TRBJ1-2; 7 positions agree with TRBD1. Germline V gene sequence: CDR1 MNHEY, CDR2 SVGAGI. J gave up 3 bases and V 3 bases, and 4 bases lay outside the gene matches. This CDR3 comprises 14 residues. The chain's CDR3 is CASSYQGVYYGYTF. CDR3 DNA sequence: TGTGCCAGCAGTTATCAGGGGGTCTACTATGGCTACACCTTC.

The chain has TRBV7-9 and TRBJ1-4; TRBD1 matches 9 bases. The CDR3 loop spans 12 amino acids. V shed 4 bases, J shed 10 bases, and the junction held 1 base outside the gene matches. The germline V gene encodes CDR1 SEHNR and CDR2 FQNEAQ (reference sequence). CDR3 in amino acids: CASSWGQGKLFF. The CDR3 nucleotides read TGTGCCAGCAGCTGGGGACAGGGAAAACTGTTTTTT.

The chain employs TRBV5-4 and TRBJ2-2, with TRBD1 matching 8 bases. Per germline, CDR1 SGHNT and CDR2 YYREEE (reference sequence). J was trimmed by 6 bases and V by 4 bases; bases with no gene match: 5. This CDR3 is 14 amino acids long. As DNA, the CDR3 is TGTGCCAGCAGCCCGGACAGGGCGGCCGGGGAGCTGTTTTTT. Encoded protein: CASSPDRAAGELFF.

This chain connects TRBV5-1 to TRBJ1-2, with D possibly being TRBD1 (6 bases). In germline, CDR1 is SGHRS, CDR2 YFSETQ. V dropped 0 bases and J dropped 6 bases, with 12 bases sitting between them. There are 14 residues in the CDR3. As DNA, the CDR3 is TGCGCCAGCAGCTTGGGGCAGGGGAGTCATGGCTACACCTTC. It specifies CASSLGQGSHGYTF.

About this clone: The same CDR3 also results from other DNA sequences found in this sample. The CDR3 here is CSVEGGGSYNEQFF. The CDR3 DNA reads as TGCAGCGTTGAAGGGGGAGGGTCCTACAATGAGCAGTTCTTC. J is TRBJ2-1 and V is TRBV29-1, with 7 bases matching TRBD2. In germline, CDR1 is SQVTM, CDR2 ANQGSEA. Germline trimming cut 1 base from V and 1 base from J; bases unmatched to any gene: 1. The CDR3 contains 14 residues.

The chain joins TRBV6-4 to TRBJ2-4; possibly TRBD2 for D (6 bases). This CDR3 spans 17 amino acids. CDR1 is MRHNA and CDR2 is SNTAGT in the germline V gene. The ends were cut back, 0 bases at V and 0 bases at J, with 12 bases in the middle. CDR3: CASSDSTSGLAKNIQYF. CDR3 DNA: TGTGCCAGCAGTGACTCGACGTCGGGACTAGCCAAAAACATTCAGTACTTC.